The clone carrying this TCR beta chain was seen only a few times. Its specificity is unknown. The sample originates from a study of regulatory T cells in long-lasting Graves disease. Time point in this sample: newly diagnosed GD, antithyroid drugs for less than 3 months. RNA from PBMCs was the source of the TCR library. Study-level results: Between persistent patients, thousands of public clonotypes were shared, exceeding the 966 shared between new patients. The study found TRBV28, TRBJ1-2 and TRBJ2-5 favored in persistent disease.

Trimming left V 4 bases short and J 6 bases short, with 18 bases between. The CDR3 is 16 residues long. The germline V gene has CDR1 LGHNA and CDR2 YNFKEQ. Arm-PCR with iRepertoire HTBI primers amplified the CDR3 regions for these TCR beta libraries. One entry per CDR3 protein results from TCRdb running MiXCR on the multiplex PCR reads. This sample carries roughly 320,000 distinct CDR3 sequences, approximately 16% of them seen once, and the ten largest clones take roughly 29%. These records were also assigned to another study, of T cells in Graves' hyperthyroidism and ophthalmopathy.

The genes are TRBV4-2 and TRBJ2-2, with D perhaps matching TRBD1 (5 bases). This specimen consisted of peripheral blood mononuclear cells (PBMCs), obtained at new diagnosis, from a patient treated with antithyroid drugs. The TCR comes from a man aged 35-49 years with Graves disease. CDR3 coding DNA: TGTGCCAGCAGCCGAACCTTGACACAGGAAGCCGGGGAGCTGTTTTTT. It encodes CASSRTLTQEAGELFF.